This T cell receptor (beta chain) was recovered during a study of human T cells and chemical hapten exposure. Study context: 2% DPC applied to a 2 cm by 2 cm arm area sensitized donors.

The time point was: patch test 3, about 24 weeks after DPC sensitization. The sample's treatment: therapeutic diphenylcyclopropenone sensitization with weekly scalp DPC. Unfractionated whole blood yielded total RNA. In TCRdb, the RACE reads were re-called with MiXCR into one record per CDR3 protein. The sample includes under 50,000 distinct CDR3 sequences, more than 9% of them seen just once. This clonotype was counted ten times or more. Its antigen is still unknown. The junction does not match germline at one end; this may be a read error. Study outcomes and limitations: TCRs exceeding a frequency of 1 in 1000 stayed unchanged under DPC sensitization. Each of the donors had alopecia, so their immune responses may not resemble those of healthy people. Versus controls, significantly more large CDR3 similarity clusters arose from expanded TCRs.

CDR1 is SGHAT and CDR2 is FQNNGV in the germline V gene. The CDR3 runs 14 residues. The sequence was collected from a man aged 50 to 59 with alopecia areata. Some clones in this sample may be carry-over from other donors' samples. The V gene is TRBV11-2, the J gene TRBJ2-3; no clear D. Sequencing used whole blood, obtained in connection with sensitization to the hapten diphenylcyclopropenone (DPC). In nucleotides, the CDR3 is TGTGCCAGCAGCGTAGACCAGGGCACAGATACGCAGTATTTT. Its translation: CASSVDQGTDTQYF.